This T cell receptor beta chain was retrieved from a study of blood T cell repertoires in COVID-19. The V end lost 6 bases, the J end lost 8 bases, and 10 bases lay between the germline ends. CDR1 and CDR2 (germline): MNHEY, SMNVEV (reference sequence). The CDR3 totals 11 residues. Clones were sequenced by immunoSEQ multiplex PCR, and TCRdb holds only the in-frame ones, with some missing. The sample has 140,000 to 150,000 clones; around 87% are singletons. The sample comprised peripheral blood. This clonotype originated in a woman aged 45-65 years with active or convalescent COVID-19. The V gene is TRBV27, the J gene TRBJ1-1, with D tentatively TRBD1 (5 bases). Here the CDR3 reads CASRDTVEAFF. DNA of the CDR3: TGTGCCAGCAGGGACACCGTAGAAGCTTTCTTT.